The T cell receptor beta chain described here comes from a study of graft-versus-host responses after intestinal transplantation. For the study at large: Grafts were multivisceral, liver-intestinal, or isolated intestinal. The whole recipient group had anti-thymocyte globulin induction followed by tacrolimus and steroids for two to four years.

Study-wide points: Analysis identified GvH clones in recipient marrow, with some appearing first in ileum or blood.

The protocol was immunoSEQ multiplex PCR, while the TCRdb copy is restricted to in-frame clones and leaves out a portion. This table has roughly 73,000 clones, about nine tenths appearing once. Turning to this clone: The antigen is unknown. The junction differs from germline at one of its ends, possibly a read error.

This CDR3 contains 13 residues. The germline V gene encodes CDR1 MNHNS and CDR2 SASEGT. The rearrangement links TRBV6-1 to TRBJ2-1, with D unresolved. The sequencing used unstimulated CD8+ T cells sorted from spleen or lymph node cells, collected before transplant. This clonotype originated in a human donor who was the organ donor for an intestinal transplant. The CDR3 coding sequence is TGCTCACTAAGTTGGGCCGCCTACAATGAGCAGTTCTTC. The encoded protein is CSLSWAAYNEQFF.